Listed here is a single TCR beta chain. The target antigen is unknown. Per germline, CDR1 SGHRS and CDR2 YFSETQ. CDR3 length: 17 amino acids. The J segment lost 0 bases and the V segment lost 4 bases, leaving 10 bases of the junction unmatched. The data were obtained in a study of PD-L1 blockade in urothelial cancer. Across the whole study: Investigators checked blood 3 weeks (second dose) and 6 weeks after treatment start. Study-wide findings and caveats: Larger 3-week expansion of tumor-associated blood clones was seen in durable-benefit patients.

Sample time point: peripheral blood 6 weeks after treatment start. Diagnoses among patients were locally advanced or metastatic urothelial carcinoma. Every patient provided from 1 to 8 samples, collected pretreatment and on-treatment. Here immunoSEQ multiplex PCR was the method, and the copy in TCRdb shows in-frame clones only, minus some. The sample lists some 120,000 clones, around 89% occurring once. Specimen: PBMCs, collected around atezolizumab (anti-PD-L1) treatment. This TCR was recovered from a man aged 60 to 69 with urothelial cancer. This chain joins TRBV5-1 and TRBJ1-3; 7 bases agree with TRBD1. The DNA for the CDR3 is TGCGCCAGCAGCGGAGCCGGGACAGCCAGCTCTGGAAACACCATATATTTT. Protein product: CASSGAGTASSGNTIYF.